The rows below give T cell receptor beta chains drawn from one sample of a study of beta chain features in type 1 diabetes. Only in-frame clones appear in the TCRdb table, and some are missing; sequencing was by immunoSEQ multiplex PCR. The sample records about 340,000 clones, approximately 12% being singletons. Sequenced: naive CD4+ T cells from blood. All receptors derive from a woman between 18 and 29 years old with type 1 diabetes. Each CDR3 is given with its conserved first and last residue. D genes are given only for firm matches. The size entry is marked missing in some rows and otherwise reads once, few, many or a size class.

>-|TRBJ2-1|TRBD2|TRBV15
TGTGCCACCAGCTCTGGGACTAGCGGGAGTATAGATGAGCAGTTCTTC
CATSSGTSGSIDEQFF
>-|TRBJ2-1|TRBD2|TRBV30
TGTGCCTGGAGCGTCGGACTAGCGGGCGATGAGCAGTTCTTC
CAWSVGLAGDEQFF
>-|TRBJ2-1|TRBD1|TRBV18
TGTGCCAGCTCACTAGGAATAGGACAGGGGTCGGATGAGCAGTTCTTC
CASSLGIGQGSDEQFF
>-|TRBJ2-1|TRBD2|TRBV19
TGTGCCAGTAGTTCACGGACTAGCGGGAGGCAGTTCTTC
CASSSRTSGRQFF
>-|TRBJ1-2|TRBD1|TRBV7-8
TGTGCCAGCAGCCCCCAAACAGGGGGCTTCCTTCTTAACTATGGCTACACCTTC
CASSPQTGGFLLNYGYTF
>few|TRBJ1-1|TRBD1|TRBV18
TGTGCCAGCTCACCGGGACAGGGGGTGACGAACACTGAAGCTTTCTTT
CASSPGQGVTNTEAFF
>few|TRBJ2-7|TRBD1|TRBV7-6
TGTGCCAGCAGCTTAGTATCAGGGGGAGACGAGCAGTACTTC
CASSLVSGGDEQYF
>few|TRBJ2-1|TRBD2|TRBV30
TGTGCCTGGAGTAGACTAGCGGGAGGCAATGAGCAGTTCTTC
CAWSRLAGGNEQFF
>-|TRBJ2-1|-|TRBV19
TGTGCCAGTAGCGATCTAGGGGGTAATGAGCAGTTCTTC
CASSDLGGNEQFF
>-|TRBJ2-2|TRBD1|TRBV7-9
TGTGCCAGCAGCCTCCGACAGGGCGGCACCGGGGAGCTGTTTTTT
CASSLRQGGTGELFF
>few|TRBJ2-1|-|TRBV2
TGTGCCAGCAGTGGAGGTTACAATGAGCAGTTCTTC
CASSGGYNEQFF
>few|TRBJ2-7|TRBD2|TRBV5-1
TGCGCCAGCAGCTTATTCCTCACTAGCGGGGGCTCCTACGAGCAGTACTTC
CASSLFLTSGGSYEQYF
>-|TRBJ2-5|-|TRBV7-9
TGTGCCAGCACCATAATGGCTAGCTCGGAGACCCAGTACTTC
CASTIMASSETQYF
>few|TRBJ1-5|-|TRBV19
TGTGCCAGTGAGGATAGCAATCAGCCCCAGCATTTT
CASEDSNQPQHF
>-|TRBJ2-2|TRBD1|TRBV7-9
TGTGCCAGCAGCTTTCAGGGGGCCGAGCGGAACACCGGGGAGCTGTTTTTT
CASSFQGAERNTGELFF
>-|TRBJ1-4|TRBD1|TRBV30
TGTGCCTGGAGCACAGGGGGGTATGAAAAACTGTTTTTT
CAWSTGGYEKLFF
>many|TRBJ2-1|TRBD2|TRBV4-3
TGCGCCAGCAGCCAAGGAGGCACGGGGGGACACAATGAGCAGTTCTTC
CASSQGGTGGHNEQFF
>-|TRBJ1-1|-|TRBV25-1
TGTGCCAGCAGTACTTACGCGGAAGCTTTCTTT
CASSTYAEAFF
>-|TRBJ2-3|TRBD1|TRBV7-3
TGTGCCAGCAGGTTGACAGGGTCAGATACGCAGTATTTT
CASRLTGSDTQYF
>few|TRBJ2-5|TRBD2|TRBV7-2
TGTGCCAGCAGCTTGGCGGGAGCCCTTCAAGAGACCCAGTACTTC
CASSLAGALQETQYF
>-|TRBJ1-1|TRBD1|TRBV5-1
TGCGCCAGCAGCTTGAGGGACAGGGGGAACACTGAAGCTTTCTTT
CASSLRDRGNTEAFF
>-|TRBJ2-2|TRBD1|TRBV19
TGTGCCAGTAGTCTAACCTGGGACAGGGACACCGGGGAGCTGTTTTTT
CASSLTWDRDTGELFF
>few|TRBJ1-1|-|TRBV29-1
TGCAGCGTGGGTCGGGGGATGAACACTGAAGCTTTCTTT
CSVGRGMNTEAFF
>-|TRBJ1-1|-|TRBV5-1
TGCGCCAGCAGCTTGGTAAGGACAGCACCTAACACTGAAGCTTTCTTT
CASSLVRTAPNTEAFF
>few|TRBJ1-1|-|TRBV28
TGTGCCAGCAGTTCCCTAGGGGGGGGGCGGAACACTGAAGCTTTCTTT
CASSSLGGGRNTEAFF
>-|TRBJ2-7|TRBD1|TRBV19
TGTGCCAGCAAGAATACGAGAGACAGGGCCCACGAGCAGTACTTC
CASKNTRDRAHEQYF
>-|TRBJ1-1|-|TRBV4-3
TGCGCCAGCAGCCAACGGGGGGAGGGTACTGAAGCTTTCTTT
CASSQRGEGTEAFF
>few|TRBJ2-7|TRBD1|TRBV14
TGTGCCAGCAGCCCACGGACAGGGGGCGAGCAGTACTTC
CASSPRTGGEQYF
>-|TRBJ1-3|-|TRBV9
TGTGCCAGCAGCGTAGAGGACAGCTCTTCTGGAAACACCATATATTTT
CASSVEDSSSGNTIYF
>few|TRBJ2-1|TRBD2|TRBV7-2
TGTGCCAGCAAATCGACTAGCGGATTTTCTGAGCAGTTCTTC
CASKSTSGFSEQFF
>-|TRBJ1-5|-|TRBV29-1
TGCAGCGTTACAGGTGCTTCCGATCAGCCCCAGCATTTT
CSVTGASDQPQHF
>-|TRBJ2-7|-|TRBV6-5
TGTGCCAGCAGTTCAGCGATCCGCTACGAGCAGTACTTC
CASSSAIRYEQYF
>-|TRBJ2-2|-|TRBV12-5
TGTGCTAGTGGCCGAGAGCTCGGGACTGCCGGGGAGCTGTTTTTT
CASGRELGTAGELFF
>-|TRBJ2-1|TRBD2|TRBV10-1
TGCGCCAGCAGTGACGGCGGGAGTACCTACAATGAGCAGTTCTTC
CASSDGGSTYNEQFF
>-|TRBJ1-5|TRBD1|TRBV23-1
TGCGCCAGCAGACAAGGGGGCAGGGGGCAGAGCAATCAGCCCCAGCATTTT
CASRQGGRGQSNQPQHF
>few|TRBJ2-7|TRBD2|TRBV7-3
TGTGCCAGCAGCTTAGGTTCTAGCGGGTCCTACGAGCAGTACTTC
CASSLGSSGSYEQYF
>-|TRBJ2-6|-|TRBV27
-
CASSSSTTWRVGANVLTF
>few|TRBJ1-1|-|TRBV25-1
TGTGCCAGCAGGCCAGGTGACAGGAACACTGAAGCTTTCTTT
CASRPGDRNTEAFF
>-|TRBJ2-1|TRBD1|TRBV2
TGTGCCAGCAGTGATGGGACAGGGGGTTACAATGAGCAGTTCTTC
CASSDGTGGYNEQFF